A single sample is the source of the 20 T cell receptor beta chains below, sequenced in a study of cytomegalovirus exposure and HLA in healthy donors. Vbeta (60) and Jbeta (13) primers were used in the PCR. TCRdb's copy holds only in-frame clones and misses some; the assay was immunoSEQ multiplex PCR. The sample consists of 160,000 or so clones, over 60% of them appearing once. The source material was PBMCs. Receptor source: a man aged 40-55 years in good health and CMV-seronegative.

J is TRBJ2-2 and V is TRBV5-1; unclear D gene. The CDR3 totals 16 residues. From germline, CDR1 is SGHRS and CDR2 YFSETQ. Trimming removed 6 bases at V and 3 bases at J, with 18 bases between. DNA of the CDR3: TGCGCCAGCACCCTAGTGTATGAGTGGGACACCGGGGAGCTGTTTTTT. It codes for CASTLVYEWDTGELFF.

The CDR3 nucleotides are TGTGCCAGCAGTGATGTCCCGGGACTAGCGGGGGGGGCAGATACGCAGTATTTT. Translating gives CASSDVPGLAGGADTQYF. The V gene is TRBV2, the J gene TRBJ2-3, with TRBD2 identical over 16 bases. The germline V gene has CDR1 SNHLY and CDR2 FYNNEI. V trimming: 3 bases; J trimming: 4 bases; junction bases outside the gene matches: 7. The CDR3 is 18 residues long.

The chain carries TRBV5-1 and TRBJ2-3; 9 nucleotides agree with TRBD1. J was trimmed by 4 bases and V by 4 bases; bases with no gene match: 4. Germline CDR1 SGHRS, CDR2 YFSETQ. The CDR3 extends over 14 amino acids. The CDR3 DNA sequence: TGCGCCAGCAGCGAACGACAGGGGGCAGATACGCAGTATTTT. The encoded protein is CASSERQGADTQYF.

The CDR3 loop reads CASSPGQGNNEKLFF. DNA for the CDR3: TGTGCCAGCAGCCCAGGACAGGGAAATAATGAAAAACTGTTTTTT. The chain has TRBV13 and TRBJ1-4, with 8 bases fitting TRBD1. This CDR3 has 15 amino acids. The junction had 6 bases not matched to a gene; V was cut back by 5 bases and J by 4 bases. CDR1 PRHDT and CDR2 FYEKMQ come from the germline V gene (reference sequence).

CDR3 protein: CATSESSYNSPLHF. The CDR3 DNA sequence: TGTGCCACTTCCGAGAGCTCCTATAATTCACCCCTCCACTTT. The rearrangement links TRBV2 to TRBJ1-6, with unresolved D. V gave up 10 bases and J gave up 0 bases, with 10 bases separating them. The germline V gene encodes CDR1 SNHLY and CDR2 FYNNEI. The CDR3 contains 14 residues. The full variable domain, in which reference TRBV2 and TRBJ1-6 provide the parts outside the CDR3, is EPEVTQTPSHQVTQMGQEVILRCVPISNHLYFYWYRQILGQKVEFLVSFYNNEISEKSEIFDDQFSVERPDGSNFTLKIRSTKLEDSAMYFCATSESSYNSPLHFGNGTRLTVT.

The chain uses TRBV19 and TRBJ1-6; D is undetermined. V lost 4 bases, J lost 7 bases, and 8 bases lay in between. Germline lookup yields CDR1 LNHDA and CDR2 SQIVND (reference sequence). The CDR3 runs 13 residues. In nucleotides, the CDR3 is TGTGCCAGTAGTACCACGGGGAATTCACCCCTCCACTTT. Amino acids: CASSTTGNSPLHF.

The chain carries TRBV19 and TRBJ1-5; possible D gene TRBD1, 5 bases. The CDR3 has 17 residues. V was shortened by 6 bases and J by 2 bases, with 20 bases between the two germline ends. CDR1 and CDR2 from the germline V gene are LNHDA and SQIVND (reference sequence). CDR3 DNA: TGTGCCAGTAGGGGTCGTACAGAGGGGAGGGGCAATCAGCCCCAGCATTTT. The encoded protein is CASRGRTEGRGNQPQHF.

The rearrangement links TRBV18 to TRBJ1-2; 7 bases match TRBD1. There are 13 residues in the CDR3. After removal of 3 bases from V and 4 bases from J, the junction contained 2 bases not matched to a gene. Germline V gives CDR1 KGHSH, CDR2 LQKENI. This CDR3 reads CASSPGTAYGYTF. CDR3 coding DNA: TGTGCCAGCTCACCCGGGACAGCCTATGGCTACACCTTC.

The chain combines TRBV23-1 with TRBJ1-2; 9 nucleotides line up with TRBD1. TRBV23-1 is given ORF status, its function remaining uncertain. The CDR3 loop spans 15 amino acids. The V gene end was trimmed by 2 bases and the J gene end by 7 bases; junction bases not matched to a gene: 8. This CDR3 is CASSQGGGQGCGYTF. In nucleotides, the CDR3 is TGCGCCAGCAGTCAAGGGGGGGGACAGGGATGTGGCTACACCTTC.

The rearrangement joins TRBV19 to TRBJ2-7, with TRBD2 matching over 11 bases. The CDR3 is made up of 14 amino acids. Germline assignment: CDR1 LNHDA and CDR2 SQIVND (reference sequence). The J segment lost 4 bases and the V segment lost 2 bases, leaving 1 base of the junction unmatched. The DNA of the CDR3 is TGTGCCAGTAGTATAAGGACTAGCGGGTACGAGCAGTACTTC. This codes for CASSIRTSGYEQYF.

This clone was detected only a few times. The chain links TRBV6-1 to TRBJ1-5; a weak D match, TRBD1 (5 bases). Per germline, CDR1 MNHNS and CDR2 SASEGT. V dropped 10 bases and J dropped 5 bases, with 18 bases sitting between them. This CDR3 is 14 amino acids long. The CDR3 sequence is CATSYDSSHQPQHF. The DNA of the CDR3 is TGTGCCACCTCTTATGACAGTAGTCATCAGCCCCAGCATTTT.

The J gene is TRBJ1-2, the V gene TRBV19, with D possibly matching TRBD1 (6 bases). This CDR3 is 13 amino acids long. Germline V gene sequence: CDR1 LNHDA, CDR2 SQIVND (reference sequence). Between the trimmed V and J ends, which lost 5 bases and 4 bases, there was a span of 11 bases. The CDR3 DNA reads TGTGCCAGTAGTCTACAGGGTGGCTATGGCTACACCTTC. Amino acid sequence: CASSLQGGYGYTF.

This chain links TRBV5-8 with TRBJ2-5; D possibly corresponds to TRBD1 (6 bases). V gave up 3 bases and J gave up 1 base, with 7 bases separating them. The CDR3 consists of 13 residues. CDR1 is SGHTS and CDR2 is YDEGEE in the germline V gene. The CDR3 sequence: CASSWTVQETQYF. CDR3 sequence (DNA): TGTGCCAGCAGCTGGACAGTCCAAGAGACCCAGTACTTC.

The V and J genes are TRBV29-1 and TRBJ2-3; 9 positions agree with TRBD2. The CDR3 runs to 14 residues. Per germline, CDR1 SQVTM and CDR2 ANQGSEA. The V and J ends lost 7 bases and 5 bases, in that order; junction bases with no gene match: 10. CDR3 DNA sequence: TGCAGCGCCGGGGGGGGACTAGCCATAGATACGCAGTATTTT. Translating gives CSAGGGLAIDTQYF.

The V gene is TRBV5-1, the J gene TRBJ2-7, with 7 bases identical to TRBD1. This CDR3 is built from 17 residues. Per the germline V gene, CDR1 is SGHRS and CDR2 is YFSETQ. The V segment lost 0 bases and the J segment 2 bases; nucleotides outside the gene matches: 11. In DNA, the CDR3 is TGCGCCAGCAGCTTGGCCACGGGACAGATCTTTACCTACGAGCAGTACTTC. It translates to CASSLATGQIFTYEQYF.

The rearrangement uses TRBV29-1 and TRBJ2-1; tentative D call: TRBD1 (6 bases). This CDR3 spans 14 amino acids. CDR1 and CDR2 from the germline V gene are SQVTM and ANQGSEA. Trimming shortened V by 6 bases and J by 7 bases, and 19 bases separated the two germline ends. The CDR3 loop is CSVDGTKYENEQFF. The DNA for the CDR3 is TGCAGCGTGGACGGGACAAAGTATGAGAATGAGCAGTTCTTC.

The V and J genes are TRBV5-1 and TRBJ2-3; D possibly corresponds to TRBD2 (7 bases). CDR1 and CDR2 from the germline V gene are SGHRS and YFSETQ. With 2 bases removed from V and 3 bases from J, the gap between germline ends came to 31 bases. There are 21 residues in the CDR3. Written as DNA, the CDR3 is TGCGCCAGCAGCTTTGTATCTGGCGGGGGCGCGTTGGAGGATAGGACAGATACGCAGTATTTT. Protein sequence: CASSFVSGGGALEDRTDTQYF.

Note on this clone: One end of the junction varies from germline; a read error may be responsible. The chain employs TRBV19 and TRBJ1-2, with 8 bases that match TRBD1. The CDR3 runs 13 residues. The germline V gene encodes CDR1 LNHDA and CDR2 SQIVND (reference sequence). CDR3 bases: TGTGCCAGTAGTTCGGGGACAGGCTATGGCCACACCTTC. Protein product: CASSSGTGYGHTF.

The chain links TRBV5-1 to TRBJ2-7, with 8 bases aligning to TRBD1. Germline loops: CDR1 SGHRS, CDR2 YFSETQ. The V segment lost 3 bases and the J segment 6 bases; nucleotides outside the gene matches: 8. The CDR3 spans 14 residues. The CDR3 spells CASSSAGGWGEQYF. In DNA, the CDR3 is TGCGCCAGCAGCTCCGCAGGGGGCTGGGGCGAGCAGTACTTC.

V is TRBV10-3 and J is TRBJ2-3; 12 positions agree with TRBD2. Trimming took 10 bases from V and 5 from J; bases not matched to a gene: 7. Per germline, CDR1 ENHRY and CDR2 SYGVKD. This CDR3 is built from 14 residues. In DNA, the CDR3 is TGTGCCAGCCTGGGACTAGCGGGTGAAGATACGCAGTATTTT. Its protein product is CASLGLAGEDTQYF.